Each of the 20 T cell receptor beta chains below was sequenced from the same sample in a study of T-cell memory formation after mild COVID-19. TCRdb reprocessed the 5' RACE reads via MiXCR and lists one record per CDR3 protein. This sample has tens of thousands of distinct CDR3 sequences, with about 14% found just once. The sample taken for sequencing was PBMCs or a T cell subset sorted from them (not recorded which). The origin of the receptors is an adult woman who had mild COVID-19 (a few samples of this study predate the infection). Cell type and time point are not known.

J is TRBJ2-7 and V is TRBV20-1; tentative D call: TRBD1 (5 bases). Germline V gives CDR1 DFQATT, CDR2 SNEGSKA (reference sequence). The V end lost 1 base, the J end lost 3 bases, and 19 bases lay between the germline ends. CDR3 length: 16 residues. CDR3 nucleotide sequence: TGCAGTGCTAGAGGTCTAGACGGGTTTAGGGGCTACGAGCAGTACTTC. It is translated as CSARGLDGFRGYEQYF.

V is TRBV18 and J is TRBJ2-5, with no clear D. The CDR3 is 13 residues long. The germline gives CDR1 KGHSH, CDR2 LQKENI. The germline V and J ends were trimmed by 5 bases and 1 base, with 8 bases remaining between them. This CDR3 reads CASSDTLQETQYF. In DNA, the CDR3 is TGTGCCAGCTCAGACACTCTCCAAGAGACCCAGTACTTC.

A note on this clonotype: The junction departs from the called germline gene at one end, perhaps through a read error. This chain joins TRBV7-9 and TRBJ2-4, with 8 nucleotides matching TRBD2. The germline V gene has CDR1 SEHNR and CDR2 FQNEAQ (reference sequence). The length of the CDR3 is 14 residues. Here the CDR3 reads CASSLAQRGYIQYF. The CDR3 DNA sequence: TGTGCCAGCAGCCTAGCCCAGCGGGGGTACATTCAGTACTTC.

This clonotype was picked up a small number of times. The chain combines TRBV7-2 with TRBJ2-1; TRBD2 matches at 11 bases. CDR1 is SGHTA, CDR2 FQGNSA, per germline. With 5 bases clipped from V and 7 bases from J, the junction kept 19 bases outside the gene matches. The CDR3 has 19 residues. CDR3 amino acids: CASSAHFLYLTSGGNEQFF. The CDR3, as DNA: TGTGCCAGCAGCGCTCACTTCTTGTATCTCACTAGCGGGGGTAATGAGCAGTTCTTC.

The chain employs TRBV7-3 and TRBJ2-1; the match to TRBD2 covers 9 bases. CDR1 is SGHTA and CDR2 is FQGTGA in the germline V gene. Unmatched junction bases numbered 7, after V lost 1 base and J lost 0 bases. The CDR3 loop spans 18 amino acids. The CDR3 loop is CASSLIGLAGSSYNEQFF. As DNA, the CDR3 is TGTGCCAGCAGCTTAATTGGGCTAGCGGGGAGCTCCTACAATGAGCAGTTCTTC.

This clonotype was detected a few times. The chain is built from TRBV5-8 and TRBJ2-4; D not certain. Trimming took 1 base from V and 8 from J, leaving 10 bases between them. The CDR3 contains 13 residues. CDR1 SGHTS and CDR2 YDEGEE come from the germline V gene. The CDR3 protein is CASSLTNGDIQYF. DNA of the CDR3: TGTGCCAGCAGCTTGACCAATGGCGACATTCAGTACTTC.

This clonotype was seen more than once but under ten times. The chain employs TRBV3-1 and TRBJ1-1; perhaps TRBD1 as D (6 bases). The germline V and J ends were trimmed by 0 bases and 2 bases, with 16 bases remaining between them. The CDR3 has 17 residues. CDR1 and CDR2 (germline): LGHDT, YNNKEL (reference sequence). The DNA of the CDR3 is TGTGCCAGCAGCCAAGATCATCAGGGGCCCATCAACACTGAAGCTTTCTTT. As protein: CASSQDHQGPINTEAFF.

The sample holds many counts of this clonotype. V usage is TRBV5-1 and J usage is TRBJ2-1; a weak D match, TRBD2 (6 bases). The CDR3 contains 17 residues. Trimming stripped 0 bases from V and 0 bases from J, with 13 bases between. From germline, CDR1 is SGHRS and CDR2 YFSETQ. This chain's CDR3 is CASSLAGDSSSYNEQFF. DNA of the CDR3: TGCGCCAGCAGCTTGGCCGGGGACTCGAGCTCCTACAATGAGCAGTTCTTC.

CDR3 protein: CASSSPLYQETQYF. The CDR3 DNA follows: TGTGCCAGCAGCTCCCCTCTGTACCAAGAGACCCAGTACTTC. The chain couples TRBV7-9 to TRBJ2-5; D gene ambiguous. V was clipped by 4 bases and J by 0 bases, with 9 bases between them. The CDR3 is 14 amino acids. Germline assignment: CDR1 SEHNR and CDR2 FQNEAQ (reference sequence).

The chain recombines TRBV4-1 with TRBJ2-1; TRBD2 is a possible D gene (5 bases). Trimming removed 0 bases at V and 9 bases at J, with 18 bases between. The germline V gene encodes CDR1 MGHRA and CDR2 YSYEKL. This CDR3 comprises 16 residues. In DNA, the CDR3 is TGCGCCAGCAGCCAAGATATCGGGGTAATAGGTATTGAGCAGTTCTTC. Translation gives CASSQDIGVIGIEQFF.

The chain combines TRBV7-9 with TRBJ1-1, with 9 bases lining up with TRBD1. CDR3 size: 16 residues. Germline CDR1 SEHNR, CDR2 FQNEAQ (reference sequence). V shed 1 base, J shed 4 bases, and the junction held 7 bases outside the gene matches. DNA of the CDR3: TGTGCCAGCAGCTTAGATTCCGGGACAGGGCTCACTGAAGCTTTCTTT. Residues: CASSLDSGTGLTEAFF.

V and J are TRBV5-1 and TRBJ2-7; D is possibly TRBD1 (6 bases). Germline loops: CDR1 SGHRS, CDR2 YFSETQ. V was clipped by 1 base and J by 2 bases, with 19 bases between them. The CDR3 loop spans 17 amino acids. CDR3 region: CASSLTSGDKKTYEQYF. Written as DNA, the CDR3 is TGCGCCAGCAGCTTGACGTCAGGGGACAAAAAAACCTACGAGCAGTACTTC.

This clonotype was detected a few times. The V and J genes are TRBV20-1 and TRBJ2-7, with 7 bases fitting TRBD2. The CDR3 covers 16 residues. The J segment lost 2 bases and the V segment lost 3 bases, leaving 13 bases of the junction unmatched. Germline assignment: CDR1 DFQATT and CDR2 SNEGSKA (reference sequence). The CDR3 DNA reads as TGCAGTGCTAGGGATGTTATGGGGCGGGAGACCTACGAGCAGTACTTC. It translates to CSARDVMGRETYEQYF.

The chain joins TRBV30 to TRBJ2-7; D gene ambiguous. The CDR3 covers 14 residues. The germline gives CDR1 GTSNPN, CDR2 SVGIG (reference sequence). V gave up 0 bases and J gave up 3 bases, with 12 bases separating them. As DNA, the CDR3 is TGTGCCTGGAGTGTACCCGGGCCGAACTACGAGCAGTACTTC. It encodes CAWSVPGPNYEQYF.

In its sample, this clonotype was seen a few times. The V call is TRBV7-9, the J call TRBJ1-1; 8 bases fit TRBD1. The V segment lost 5 bases and the J segment 5 bases; nucleotides outside the gene matches: 10. CDR3 length: 15 amino acids. The germline V gene has CDR1 SEHNR and CDR2 FQNEAQ (reference sequence). CDR3 amino acids: CASSPSGQGVTEAFF. The CDR3 DNA sequence: TGTGCCAGCAGCCCTTCCGGACAGGGTGTAACTGAAGCTTTCTTT.

The gene calls are TRBV6-5 and TRBJ2-3; 7 bases align to TRBD2. The CDR3 sequence is 15 residues long. With V trimmed by 2 bases and J by 5 bases, 7 bases remained unmatched. Per the germline V gene, CDR1 is MNHEY and CDR2 is SVGAGI. CDR3 region: CASSYVAGELDTQYF. The CDR3 DNA is TGTGCCAGCAGTTACGTCGCGGGAGAGCTAGATACGCAGTATTTT.

The chain has TRBV5-1 and TRBJ2-2; D is uncertain. Germline V lookup: CDR1 SGHRS, CDR2 YFSETQ. This CDR3 spans 13 amino acids. Trimming stripped 6 bases from V and 5 bases from J, with 11 bases between. In nucleotides, the CDR3 is TGCGCCAGCAATCAGTACCCGACCGGGGAGCTGTTTTTT. Encoded protein: CASNQYPTGELFF.

The chain couples TRBV9 to TRBJ1-3, with 8 bases aligning to TRBD1. Germline values: CDR1 SGDLS, CDR2 YYNGEE. The CDR3 covers 16 residues. After removal of 3 bases from V and 0 bases from J, the junction contained 5 bases not matched to a gene. The CDR3 reads CASSARTGPSGNTIYF. For the CDR3, the DNA is TGTGCCAGCAGCGCACGGACAGGGCCCTCTGGAAACACCATATATTTT.

This clonotype was observed a few times. This rearrangement joins TRBV29-1 to TRBJ1-5; D unclear. CDR1 is SQVTM and CDR2 is ANQGSEA in the germline V gene. The CDR3 sequence is 13 residues long. The V end was cut by 6 bases, the J end by 0 bases, with 9 bases between. This CDR3 is CSVGRYSNQPQHF. The CDR3, as DNA: TGCAGCGTAGGCAGATATAGCAATCAGCCCCAGCATTTT.

This clonotype occurred a few times. The rearrangement uses TRBV4-1 and TRBJ2-7; no definite D call. This CDR3 is built from 14 residues. Germline assignment: CDR1 MGHRA and CDR2 YSYEKL. Trimming removed 0 bases from V and 3 bases from J, with 9 bases in between. CDR3 nucleotides: TGCGCCAGCAGCCAAGACTCAGGAAACTACGAGCAGTACTTC. It is translated as CASSQDSGNYEQYF.